The clone carrying this T cell receptor (beta chain) rates as medium-sized (0.01 to 0.1%). Its target is not known. The length of the CDR3 is 17 residues. Germline lookup yields CDR1 SGHDT and CDR2 YYEEEE. V shed 0 bases and J shed 2 bases, with 15 bases lying between them. This record comes from a study of spatial heterogeneity in lung cancer. About the study: More than ten raw reads, on average, carried each unique TCR and UMI combination. Study outcomes and limitations: Counts of expanded alpha and beta TCRs within tumors tracked the tumor nonsynonymous mutation count. Expanded TCR counts, ubiquitous and regional, correlated respectively with ubiquitous and regional nonsynonymous mutation counts. Estimated TCR-seq coverage of tumor T cells was only around 7% for alpha chains. For beta chains, the corresponding estimate was around 14%.

Time point denoted: sample taken at primary tumor resection. A unique molecular identifier was carried by every single TCR cDNA molecule. MiXCR, applied by TCRdb to the 5' RACE reads, yields one record per CDR3 protein. The sample includes 7,500 to 9,000 distinct CDR3 sequences, 7% seen only once; the top ten take 8.6%. The input for sequencing was lung tumor tissue, taken at surgery. This chain joins TRBV5-6 and TRBJ2-1, with D unresolved. This TCR was sampled from a male donor with early-stage non-small cell lung cancer. CDR3 bases: TGTGCCAGCAGCTTGGACCGAAAGTTTAGCACCTACAATGAGCAGTTCTTC. Translated, it gives CASSLDRKFSTYNEQFF.